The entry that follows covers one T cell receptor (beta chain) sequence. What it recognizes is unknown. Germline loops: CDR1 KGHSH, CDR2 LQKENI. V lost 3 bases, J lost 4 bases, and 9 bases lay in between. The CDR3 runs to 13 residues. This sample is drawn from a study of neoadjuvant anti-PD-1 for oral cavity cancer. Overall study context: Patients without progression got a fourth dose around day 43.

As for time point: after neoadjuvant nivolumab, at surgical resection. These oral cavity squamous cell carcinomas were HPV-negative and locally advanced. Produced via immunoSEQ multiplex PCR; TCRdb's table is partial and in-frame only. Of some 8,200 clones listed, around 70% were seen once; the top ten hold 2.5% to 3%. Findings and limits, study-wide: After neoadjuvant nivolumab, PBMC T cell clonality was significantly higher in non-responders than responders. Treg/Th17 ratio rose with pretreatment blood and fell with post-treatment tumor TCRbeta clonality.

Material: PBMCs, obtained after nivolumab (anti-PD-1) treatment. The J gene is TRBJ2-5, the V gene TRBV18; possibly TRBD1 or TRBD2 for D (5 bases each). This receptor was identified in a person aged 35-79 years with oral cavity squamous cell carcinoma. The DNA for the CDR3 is TGTGCCAGCTCACCCCAGGGAGCAGAGACCCAGTACTTC. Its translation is CASSPQGAETQYF.